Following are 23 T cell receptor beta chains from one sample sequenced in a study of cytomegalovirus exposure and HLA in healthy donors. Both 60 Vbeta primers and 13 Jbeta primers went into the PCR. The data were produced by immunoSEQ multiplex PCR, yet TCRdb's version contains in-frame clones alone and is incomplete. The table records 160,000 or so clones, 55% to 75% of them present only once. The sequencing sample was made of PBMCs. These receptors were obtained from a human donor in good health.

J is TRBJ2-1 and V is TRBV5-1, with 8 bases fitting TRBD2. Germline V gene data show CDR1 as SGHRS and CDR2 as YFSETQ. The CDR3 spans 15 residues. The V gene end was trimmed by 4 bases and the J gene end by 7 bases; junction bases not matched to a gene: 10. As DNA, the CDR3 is TGCGCCAGCAGCCCGGGGGGGGGTTCTGGGAATGAGCAGTTCTTC. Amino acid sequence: CASSPGGGSGNEQFF.

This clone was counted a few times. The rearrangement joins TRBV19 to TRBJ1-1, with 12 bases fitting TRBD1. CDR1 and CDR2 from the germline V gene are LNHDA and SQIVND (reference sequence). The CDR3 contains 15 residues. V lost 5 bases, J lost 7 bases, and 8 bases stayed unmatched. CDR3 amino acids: CASSEPGQGACEAFF. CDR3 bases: TGTGCCAGTAGTGAACCGGGACAGGGGGCTTGTGAAGCTTTCTTT.

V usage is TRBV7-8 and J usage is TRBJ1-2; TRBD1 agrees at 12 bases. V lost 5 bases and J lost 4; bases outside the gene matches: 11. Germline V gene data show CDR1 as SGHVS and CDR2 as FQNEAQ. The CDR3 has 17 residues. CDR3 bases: TGTGCCAGCAGCCGTGGGACAGGGGGCTTTGGTAGCTATGGCTACACCTTC. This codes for CASSRGTGGFGSYGYTF.

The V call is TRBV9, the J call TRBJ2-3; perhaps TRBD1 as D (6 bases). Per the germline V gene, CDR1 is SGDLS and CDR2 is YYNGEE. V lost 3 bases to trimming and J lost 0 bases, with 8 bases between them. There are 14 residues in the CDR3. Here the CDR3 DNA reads TGTGCCAGCAGCGGGGGGCCCAGCACAGATACGCAGTATTTT. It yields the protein CASSGGPSTDTQYF.

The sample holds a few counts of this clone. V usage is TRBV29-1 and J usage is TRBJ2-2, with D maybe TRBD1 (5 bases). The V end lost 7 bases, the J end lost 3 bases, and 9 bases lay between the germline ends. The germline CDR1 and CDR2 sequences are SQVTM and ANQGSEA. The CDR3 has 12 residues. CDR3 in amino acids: CSGDSDTGELFF. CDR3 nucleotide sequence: TGCAGCGGAGACAGTGACACCGGGGAGCTGTTTTTT.

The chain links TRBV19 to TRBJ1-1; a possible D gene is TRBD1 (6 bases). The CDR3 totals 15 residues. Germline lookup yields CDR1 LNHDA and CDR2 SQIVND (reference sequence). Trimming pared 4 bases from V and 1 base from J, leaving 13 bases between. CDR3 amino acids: CASSTSGTQNTEAFF. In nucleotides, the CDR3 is TGTGCCAGTAGTACCTCCGGGACACAGAACACTGAAGCTTTCTTT.

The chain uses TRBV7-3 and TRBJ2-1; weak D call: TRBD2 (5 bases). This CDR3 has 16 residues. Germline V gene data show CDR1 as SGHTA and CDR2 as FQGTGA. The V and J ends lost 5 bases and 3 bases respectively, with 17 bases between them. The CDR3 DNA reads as TGTGCCAGCAGCCCACATCATAGCGAGGTCTACAATGAGCAGTTCTTC. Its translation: CASSPHHSEVYNEQFF. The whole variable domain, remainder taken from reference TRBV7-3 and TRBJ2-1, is GAGVSQTPSNKVTEKGKYVELRCDPISGHTALYWYRQSLGQGPEFLIYFQGTGAADDSGLPNDRFFAVRPEGSVSTLKIQRTERGDSAVYLCASSPHHSEVYNEQFFGPGTRLTVL.

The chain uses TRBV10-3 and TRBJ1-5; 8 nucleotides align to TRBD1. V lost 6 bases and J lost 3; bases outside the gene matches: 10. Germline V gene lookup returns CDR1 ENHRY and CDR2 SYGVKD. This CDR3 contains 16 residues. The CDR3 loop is CAIRPDTGGDNQPQHF. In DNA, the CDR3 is TGTGCCATCAGACCAGATACAGGGGGAGACAATCAGCCCCAGCATTTT.

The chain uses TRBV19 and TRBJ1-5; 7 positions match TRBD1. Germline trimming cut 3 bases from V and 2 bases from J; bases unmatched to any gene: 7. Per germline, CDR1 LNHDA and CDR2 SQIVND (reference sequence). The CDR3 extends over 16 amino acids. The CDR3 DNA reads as TGTGCCAGTAGTATCCCAACAGGGGACGGCAATCAGCCCCAGCATTTT. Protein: CASSIPTGDGNQPQHF.

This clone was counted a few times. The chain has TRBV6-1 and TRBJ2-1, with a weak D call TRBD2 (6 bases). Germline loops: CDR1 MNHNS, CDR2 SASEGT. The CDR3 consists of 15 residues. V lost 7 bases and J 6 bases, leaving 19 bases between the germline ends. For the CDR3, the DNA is TGTGCCAGCATTTGGGGGGTGTGGAATGCCAATGAGCAGTTCTTC. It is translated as CASIWGVWNANEQFF.

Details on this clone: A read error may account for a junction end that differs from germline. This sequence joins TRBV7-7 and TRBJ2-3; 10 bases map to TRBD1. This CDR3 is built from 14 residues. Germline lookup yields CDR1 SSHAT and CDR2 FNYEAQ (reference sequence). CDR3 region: CASSPGQGVDTQYF. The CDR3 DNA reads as TGTGCTAGCAGCCCAGGACAGGGGGTAGATACGCAGTATTTT.

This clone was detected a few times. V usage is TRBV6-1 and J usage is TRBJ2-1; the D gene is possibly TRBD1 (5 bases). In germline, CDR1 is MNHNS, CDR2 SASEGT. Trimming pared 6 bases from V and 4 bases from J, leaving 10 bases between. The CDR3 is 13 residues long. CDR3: CASSVDSYNEQFF. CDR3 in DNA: TGTGCCAGCAGCGTCGACAGTTACAATGAGCAGTTCTTC.

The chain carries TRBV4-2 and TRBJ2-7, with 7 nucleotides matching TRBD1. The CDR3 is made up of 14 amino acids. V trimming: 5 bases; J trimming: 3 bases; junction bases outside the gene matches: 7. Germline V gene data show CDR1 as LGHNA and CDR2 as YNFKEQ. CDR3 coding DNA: TGTGCCAGCAGCGTCCGGGACAGCAACTACGAGCAGTACTTC. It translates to CASSVRDSNYEQYF.

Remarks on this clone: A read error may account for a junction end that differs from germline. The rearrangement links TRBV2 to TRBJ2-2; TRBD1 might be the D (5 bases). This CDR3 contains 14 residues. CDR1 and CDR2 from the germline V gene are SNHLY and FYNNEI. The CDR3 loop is CASREDRNTGELFF. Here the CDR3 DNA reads TGTGCCAGCAGGGAAGACAGGAACACCGGGGAGCTGTTTTTT.

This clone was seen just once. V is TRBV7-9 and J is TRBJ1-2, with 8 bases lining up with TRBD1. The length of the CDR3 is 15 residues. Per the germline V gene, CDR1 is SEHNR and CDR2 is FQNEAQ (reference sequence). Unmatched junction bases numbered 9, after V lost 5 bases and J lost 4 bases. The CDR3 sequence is CASSQGQGGPYGYTF. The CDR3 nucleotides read TGTGCCAGCAGCCAAGGACAGGGTGGCCCCTATGGCTACACCTTC.

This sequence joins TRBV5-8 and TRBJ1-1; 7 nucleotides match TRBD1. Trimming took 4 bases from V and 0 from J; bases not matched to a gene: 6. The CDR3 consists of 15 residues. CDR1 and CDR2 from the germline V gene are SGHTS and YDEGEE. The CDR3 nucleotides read TGTGCCAGCAGCCGAAGGACAGGCATGAACACTGAAGCTTTCTTT. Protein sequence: CASSRRTGMNTEAFF.

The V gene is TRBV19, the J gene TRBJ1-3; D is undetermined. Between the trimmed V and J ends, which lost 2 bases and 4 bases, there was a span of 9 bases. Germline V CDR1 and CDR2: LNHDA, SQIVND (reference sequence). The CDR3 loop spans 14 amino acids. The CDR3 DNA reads TGTGCCAGTAGTATAAGGCAGGTCGGAAACACCATATATTTT. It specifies CASSIRQVGNTIYF.

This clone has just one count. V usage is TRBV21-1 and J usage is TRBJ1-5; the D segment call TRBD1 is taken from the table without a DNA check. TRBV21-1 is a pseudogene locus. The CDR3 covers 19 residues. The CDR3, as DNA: TGTGCCAGCAGCAACGAAAGGGGACAGGACCTCTCGAGCAATCAGCCCCAGCATTTT. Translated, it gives CASSNERGQDLSSNQPQHF.

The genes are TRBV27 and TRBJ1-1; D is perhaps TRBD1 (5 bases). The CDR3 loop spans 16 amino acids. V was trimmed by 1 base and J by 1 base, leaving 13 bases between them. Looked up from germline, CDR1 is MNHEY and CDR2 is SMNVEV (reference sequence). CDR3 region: CASSLYRLGPNTEAFF. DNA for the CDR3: TGTGCCAGCAGTTTATACAGGTTGGGGCCGAACACTGAAGCTTTCTTT.

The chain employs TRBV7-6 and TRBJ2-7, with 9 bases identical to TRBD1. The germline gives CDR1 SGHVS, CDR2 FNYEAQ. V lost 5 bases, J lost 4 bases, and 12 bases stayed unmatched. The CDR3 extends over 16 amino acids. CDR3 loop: CASSGQRTGEGYEQYF. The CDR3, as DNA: TGTGCCAGCAGCGGACAAAGGACAGGGGAGGGTTACGAGCAGTACTTC. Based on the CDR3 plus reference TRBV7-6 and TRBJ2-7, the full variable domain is GAGVSQSPRYKVTKRGQDVALRCDPISGHVSLYWYRQALGQGPEFLTYFNYEAQQDKSGLPNDRFSAERPEGSISTLTIQRTEQRDSAMYRCASSGQRTGEGYEQYFGPGTRLTVT.

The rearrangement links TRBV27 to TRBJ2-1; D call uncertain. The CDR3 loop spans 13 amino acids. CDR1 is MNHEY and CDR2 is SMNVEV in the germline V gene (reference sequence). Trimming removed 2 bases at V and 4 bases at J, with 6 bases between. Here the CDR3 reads CASSLPLYNEQFF. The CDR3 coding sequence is TGTGCCAGCAGTTTACCTTTATACAATGAGCAGTTCTTC.

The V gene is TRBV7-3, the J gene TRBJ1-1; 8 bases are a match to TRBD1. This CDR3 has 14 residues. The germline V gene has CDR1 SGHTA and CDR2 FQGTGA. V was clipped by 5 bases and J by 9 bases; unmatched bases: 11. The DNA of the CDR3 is TGTGCCAGCAGCCCCTCGGACAGGGCTCGACAAGCTTTCTTT. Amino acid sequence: CASSPSDRARQAFF.

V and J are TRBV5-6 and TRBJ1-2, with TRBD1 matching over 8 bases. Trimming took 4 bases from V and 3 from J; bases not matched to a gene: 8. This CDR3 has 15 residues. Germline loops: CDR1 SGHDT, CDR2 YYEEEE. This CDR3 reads CASSIWTGTYYGYTF. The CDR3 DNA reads TGTGCCAGCAGCATTTGGACAGGGACTTACTATGGCTACACCTTC. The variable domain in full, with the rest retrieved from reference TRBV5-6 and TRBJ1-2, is DAGVTQSPTHLIKTRGQQVTLRCSPKSGHDTVSWYQQALGQGPQFIFQYYEEEERQRGNFPDRFSGHQFPNYSSELNVNALLLGDSALYLCASSIWTGTYYGYTFGSGTRLTVV.